This T cell receptor beta chain was recovered during a study of shared clonotypes between healthy human individuals. The CDR3 spans 12 residues. CDR1 is MDHEN and CDR2 is SYDVKM in the germline V gene. V lost 5 bases and J lost 11, with 13 bases in between. Generated by immunoSEQ multiplex PCR, the TCRdb table keeps only in-frame clones and is missing some. The data contain a few million clones, 85% to 95% of them singletons. This clone was detected only a few times. The chain carries TRBV28 and TRBJ1-5; no clear D gene. Specimen: naive CD4+ T cells from PBMCs. Regarding subset: CD45RA+ positively selected. This TCR derives from a man between 18 and 35 years old in good health. Some clones in this sample may be carry-over from other donors' samples. CDR3 sequence reads: CASSPSHGAQHF. The CDR3, as DNA: TGTGCCAGCAGTCCCTCCCATGGGGCCCAGCATTTT.